The 9 T cell receptor beta chains reported below all come from one sample, sequenced in a study of T-cell memory formation after mild COVID-19. TCRdb re-analysed the 5' RACE reads in MiXCR, keeping a single row per CDR3 protein. Found here are 500,000 to 650,000 distinct CDR3 sequences, about a fifth of them singletons; the top ten hold about 8.4%. Sequenced: PBMCs or a T cell subset sorted from them (not recorded which). The receptors were gathered from an adult woman who had mild COVID-19 (a few samples of this study predate the infection). Cell type and time point are not known.

The chain combines TRBV7-9 with TRBJ1-6; D is uncertain. Trimming took off 1 base at V and 0 bases at J, with 7 bases between the two ends. Germline loops: CDR1 SEHNR, CDR2 FQNEAQ (reference sequence). The CDR3 covers 16 residues. The CDR3 bases are TGTGCCAGCAGCTTAGACGCTAGCTCCTATAATTCACCCCTCCACTTT. This encodes CASSLDASSYNSPLHF.

This clonotype was detected only a few times. This chain uses TRBV4-1 with TRBJ1-6; D may be TRBD1 (6 bases). Looked up from germline, CDR1 is MGHRA and CDR2 is YSYEKL. Trimming removed 2 bases from V and 2 bases from J, with 16 bases in between. The length of the CDR3 is 18 residues. CDR3 loop: CASSQKPSEGAYNSPLHF. CDR3 coding DNA: TGCGCCAGCAGCCAAAAGCCCTCCGAGGGGGCCTATAATTCACCCCTCCACTTT.

This clonotype occurred a few times. The chain joins TRBV20-1 to TRBJ1-4; 9 bases line up with TRBD1. From germline, CDR1 is DFQATT and CDR2 SNEGSKA (reference sequence). The CDR3 totals 15 residues. Unmatched junction bases numbered 11, after V lost 5 bases and J lost 7 bases. The CDR3 protein is CSAGRTGGGGEKLFF. The DNA for the CDR3 is TGCAGTGCTGGTAGAACAGGGGGCGGGGGTGAAAAACTGTTTTTT.

This clonotype was observed once. The genes are TRBV9 and TRBJ2-2, with D tentatively TRBD2 (5 bases). Trimming removed 0 bases at V and 5 bases at J, with 17 bases between. CDR1 is SGDLS, CDR2 YYNGEE, per germline. This CDR3 region has 17 residues. The CDR3 DNA reads TGTGCCAGCAGCGTAGATGGTAGCGCCAGGAGGACCGGGGAGCTGTTTTTT. It translates to CASSVDGSARRTGELFF.

The J gene is TRBJ2-2, the V gene TRBV9; D possibly corresponds to TRBD2 (7 bases). The germline V gene encodes CDR1 SGDLS and CDR2 YYNGEE. V lost 0 bases to trimming and J lost 1 base, with 13 bases between them. CDR3 length: 17 residues. CDR3 protein: CASSVAPGGLNTGELFF. CDR3 DNA sequence: TGTGCCAGCAGCGTAGCACCCGGGGGGCTGAACACCGGGGAGCTGTTTTTT.

The chain links TRBV24-1 to TRBJ2-3; 10 positions match TRBD1. The CDR3 runs to 18 residues. With V trimmed by 1 base and J by 4 bases, 10 bases remained unmatched. CDR1 is KGHDR, CDR2 SFDVKD, per germline. DNA of the CDR3: TGTGCCACCAGTGATTTCTACCCGGGACAGGGGTTTTCAGATACGCAGTATTTT. Translating it yields CATSDFYPGQGFSDTQYF.

V and J are TRBV29-1 and TRBJ1-1; the match to TRBD1 covers 9 bases. CDR3 length equals 13 residues. CDR1 is SQVTM and CDR2 is ANQGSEA in the germline V gene. V shed 6 bases and J 5 bases; nucleotides not matched to a gene: 7. DNA of the CDR3: TGCAGCGTGGAACGGACAGGGGAGACTGAAGCTTTCTTT. This gives the protein CSVERTGETEAFF.

This clonotype has a handful of counts. This chain uses TRBV20-1 with TRBJ2-1; 10 bases align to TRBD2. CDR1 DFQATT and CDR2 SNEGSKA come from the germline V gene (reference sequence). Trimming at V came to 6 bases and at J to 4 bases, leaving 15 bases not matched to a gene. The length of the CDR3 is 17 residues. DNA of the CDR3: TGCAGTGCCCGAGCGGGGGGGCCGCAAGCGGCATACAATGAGCAGTTCTTC. Its protein is CSARAGGPQAAYNEQFF.

This clonotype came up a few times. V and J are TRBV18 and TRBJ2-3; TRBD1 matches 9 bases. Trimming took 4 bases from V and 3 from J; bases not matched to a gene: 11. Germline V gene sequence: CDR1 KGHSH, CDR2 LQKENI. The CDR3 contains 17 residues. The CDR3 sequence: CASSLRQGGQGTDTQYF. In DNA, the CDR3 is TGTGCCAGCTCACTCCGACAGGGGGGACAGGGAACAGATACGCAGTATTTT.